The source of this T cell receptor beta chain is a study of blood T cell repertoires in COVID-19. Study summary: The cDNA or gDNA used as material had been derived from T cells, B-cell-depleted T cells, or PBMCs.

This CDR3 region has 15 residues. Trimming cost V 1 base and J 7 bases; bases outside gene matches: 5. Per the germline V gene, CDR1 is MNHNS and CDR2 is SASEGT. Authors' data handling: Reference gene primers were amplified, and this amplification served to estimate nucleated cell counts. Libraries were prepared by immunoSEQ multiplex PCR; TCRdb keeps only in-frame clonotypes and omits some of them. V, J and clone size reflect that table, while D and trimming were determined from the DNA. In the table there are over 120,000 clones, 65% to 80% of which are singletons. This sequence was found in a woman aged 55 to 70 with acute or convalescent COVID-19. The specimen sequenced was peripheral blood. This rearrangement joins TRBV6-1 to TRBJ1-3, with 9 nucleotides matching TRBD1. CDR3 in DNA: TGTGCCAGCAGTGAAGAGGGGACAGGGTGGAACACCATATATTTT. This gives the protein CASSEEGTGWNTIYF.